A single sample is the source of the 27 T cell receptor beta chains below, sequenced in a study of cytotoxic CD8 clonotypes in ibrutinib-treated CLL. Only in-frame clones appear in the TCRdb table, and some are missing; sequencing was by immunoSEQ multiplex PCR. Among around 60,000 clones listed, over 60% were seen once. Sequencing was performed on PBMCs, taken after 12 months of ibrutinib treatment. The receptors were gathered from a human donor with chronic lymphocytic leukemia.

The chain carries TRBV6-4 and TRBJ2-2; 8 bases are a match to TRBD1. Germline V gene sequence: CDR1 MRHNA, CDR2 SNTAGT. This CDR3 is built from 14 residues. V dropped 0 bases and J dropped 6; count of bases not matched to a gene: 0. The DNA for the CDR3 is TGTGCCAGCAGTGACTCGACAGGGGCCGGGGAGCTGTTTTTT. Translation gives CASSDSTGAGELFF.

This clone was counted only a few times. The rearrangement uses TRBV9 and TRBJ2-7; a weak D match, TRBD2 (6 bases). Germline-derived CDR1 and CDR2 are SGDLS and YYNGEE. V was trimmed by 0 bases and J by 2 bases, leaving 12 bases between them. The CDR3 loop spans 15 amino acids. CDR3 amino acids: CASSVDSGRTYEQYF. CDR3 nucleotide sequence: TGTGCCAGCAGCGTAGACTCGGGGAGGACCTACGAGCAGTACTTC.

This clone was recorded only once. The CDR3 is CAWRDSPNQPQHF. The CDR3 nucleotides read TGTGCCTGGAGGGATAGCCCCAATCAGCCCCAGCATTTT. The chain links TRBV30 to TRBJ1-5, with D hard to call. V lost 3 bases to trimming and J lost 3 bases, with 9 bases between them. This CDR3 is built from 13 residues. Germline V lookup: CDR1 GTSNPN, CDR2 SVGIG (reference sequence).

The rearrangement links TRBV11-2 to TRBJ1-1, with D unclear. Per the germline V gene, CDR1 is SGHAT and CDR2 is FQNNGV. The CDR3 has 14 amino acids. Trimming pared 1 base from V and 0 bases from J, leaving 6 bases between. CDR3 nucleotide sequence: TGTGCCAGCAGCTTAGCGGGCGTGAACACTGAAGCTTTCTTT. Protein product: CASSLAGVNTEAFF.

V usage is TRBV5-6 and J usage is TRBJ1-4; unclear D gene. Germline assignment: CDR1 SGHDT and CDR2 YYEEEE. Trimming left V 6 bases short and J 5 bases short, with 11 bases between. The CDR3 totals 13 residues. The CDR3 sequence: CASMRGPNEKLFF. In DNA, the CDR3 is TGTGCCAGCATGCGCGGCCCGAATGAAAAACTGTTTTTT.

The rearrangement links TRBV19 to TRBJ1-5; D is unresolved. V lost 1 base and J lost 6, with 7 bases in between. The CDR3 runs 13 residues. CDR1 LNHDA and CDR2 SQIVND come from the germline V gene (reference sequence). CDR3 amino acids: CASSIGGTQPQHF. DNA for the CDR3: TGTGCCAGTAGTATAGGGGGAACTCAGCCCCAGCATTTT.

The CDR3 spells CATSRGLAGVETQYF. CDR3 bases: TGTGCCACCAGCCGGGGACTAGCGGGAGTGGAGACCCAGTACTTC. The chain couples TRBV15 to TRBJ2-5; TRBD2 matches at 14 bases. V gave up 5 bases and J gave up 5 bases; unmatched junction bases: 4. The CDR3 length is 15 residues. From germline, CDR1 is LNHNV and CDR2 YYDKDF (reference sequence).

The chain joins TRBV7-2 to TRBJ2-7; 7 positions agree with TRBD2. CDR1 is SGHTA and CDR2 is FQGNSA in the germline V gene. Trimming removed 1 base from V and 2 bases from J; junction bases left unmatched: 8. There are 16 residues in the CDR3. The CDR3 region has the DNA TGTGCCAGCAGCTTAGAGCGGGGAGGACTAGCCTACGAGCAGTACTTC. This gives the protein CASSLERGGLAYEQYF. Full variable domain (remainder filled in from reference TRBV7-2 and TRBJ2-7): GAGVSQSPSNKVTEKGKDVELRCDPISGHTALYWYRQSLGQGLEFLIYFQGNSAPDKSGLPSDRFSAERTGGSVSTLTIQRTQQEDSAVYLCASSLERGGLAYEQYFGPGTRLTVT.

The chain combines TRBV6-5 with TRBJ2-1; maybe TRBD2 (6 bases). The germline V and J ends were trimmed by 6 bases and 9 bases, with 9 bases remaining between them. From germline, CDR1 is MNHEY and CDR2 SVGAGI. The CDR3 sequence is 11 residues long. The CDR3 is CASSRDFEQFF. Written as DNA, the CDR3 is TGTGCCAGCAGCAGGGACTTTGAGCAGTTCTTC.

This clone was observed a handful of times. Relative to the germline gene, one junction end is altered; a read error may explain this. The chain links TRBV7-7 to TRBJ2-5, with TRBD1 identical over 10 bases. From germline, CDR1 is SSHAT and CDR2 FNYEAQ (reference sequence). There are 14 residues in the CDR3. The CDR3 DNA is TGTGCTAGCAGCTGGGGGACAGGGGCGGAGACCCAGTACTTC. Residues: CASSWGTGAETQYF.

The V gene is TRBV11-1, the J gene TRBJ2-1; 12 bases map to TRBD2. Germline lookup yields CDR1 SGHAT and CDR2 FQDESV (reference sequence). V was clipped by 4 bases and J by 9 bases; unmatched bases: 7. The CDR3 totals 15 residues. The CDR3 DNA reads TGTGCCAGCAGCTCCAGACTAGCGGGAGCCTCTGAGCAGTTCTTC. Its translation is CASSSRLAGASEQFF.

The chain is built from TRBV13 and TRBJ2-5; TRBD2 matches at 12 bases. The trim removed 1 base at V and 5 bases at J, leaving 8 bases unmatched. Germline lookup yields CDR1 PRHDT and CDR2 FYEKMQ (reference sequence). The CDR3 covers 17 residues. The DNA for the CDR3 is TGTGCCAGCAGCTTAGTGGGACTAGCGGGCACCGGTGAGACCCAGTACTTC. Translated, it gives CASSLVGLAGTGETQYF. The full variable domain, its missing parts supplied by reference TRBV13 and TRBJ2-5, is AAGVIQSPRHLIKEKRETATLKCYPIPRHDTVYWYQQGPGQDPQFLISFYEKMQSDKGSIPDRFSAQQFSDYHSELNMSSLELGDSALYFCASSLVGLAGTGETQYFGPGTRLLVL.

The chain employs TRBV29-1 and TRBJ2-1; TRBD2 agrees at 7 bases. CDR3 length: 14 amino acids. Unmatched junction bases numbered 5, after V lost 3 bases and J lost 3 bases. Germline CDR1 is SQVTM and CDR2 is ANQGSEA. The CDR3 here is CSVDPSGVYNEQFF. In DNA form, the CDR3 reads TGCAGCGTTGATCCCAGCGGGGTCTACAATGAGCAGTTCTTC.

This CDR3 reads CASSFGTHQETQYF. The CDR3 DNA follows: TGCGCCAGCAGCTTCGGGACTCACCAAGAGACCCAGTACTTC. This chain connects TRBV5-1 to TRBJ2-5; D possibly corresponds to TRBD2 (6 bases). This CDR3 is built from 14 residues. Trimming removed 2 bases at V and 0 bases at J, with 8 bases between. Germline V gives CDR1 SGHRS, CDR2 YFSETQ.

The chain recombines TRBV7-3 with TRBJ2-1, with TRBD2 identical over 8 bases. The CDR3 sequence is 15 residues long. J lost 9 bases, V lost 4 bases, and 11 bases had no gene match. Germline V CDR1 and CDR2: SGHTA, FQGTGA. The CDR3 sequence is CASSSGGSGSIEQFF. The CDR3, as DNA: TGTGCCAGCAGCTCCGGGGGGAGCGGGAGTATTGAGCAGTTCTTC.

This chain joins TRBV19 and TRBJ2-7; D not certain. Germline CDR1 reads LNHDA; CDR2 reads SQIVND (reference sequence). Trimming took 4 bases from V and 2 from J, leaving 18 bases between them. The CDR3 totals 16 residues. CDR3 region: CASSTFSVWDPYEQYF. DNA for the CDR3: TGTGCCAGTAGTACCTTCAGCGTCTGGGATCCCTACGAGCAGTACTTC.

J is TRBJ1-5 and V is TRBV7-2; a weak D match, TRBD1 (5 bases). In germline, CDR1 is SGHTA, CDR2 FQGNSA. Trimming left V 5 bases short and J 7 bases short, with 12 bases between. The CDR3 loop spans 13 amino acids. The CDR3 sequence: CASSLRVEQPQHF. In DNA, the CDR3 is TGTGCCAGCAGCCTCAGGGTTGAGCAGCCCCAGCATTTT.

The chain recombines TRBV6-1 with TRBJ2-7; possible D gene TRBD2, 6 bases. V gave up 7 bases and J gave up 4 bases, with 14 bases separating them. The CDR3 is 13 amino acids. The germline gives CDR1 MNHNS, CDR2 SASEGT. The CDR3 sequence is CASTAGRLYEQYF. The CDR3 DNA reads as TGTGCCAGCACTGCGGGACGCCTATACGAGCAGTACTTC.

This chain links TRBV27 with TRBJ2-1; D could derive from TRBD1 or TRBD2 (5 bases each). The V end was cut by 10 bases, the J end by 0 bases, with 22 bases between. The CDR3 totals 17 residues. Per germline, CDR1 MNHEY and CDR2 SMNVEV (reference sequence). CDR3 region: CATAPGRAVSSYNEQFF. Written as DNA, the CDR3 is TGTGCCACCGCCCCGGGGCGGGCGGTGAGCTCCTACAATGAGCAGTTCTTC.

The chain joins TRBV9 to TRBJ2-7, with a weak D call TRBD1 (6 bases). The CDR3 is made up of 14 amino acids. The germline V and J ends were trimmed by 0 bases and 2 bases, with 9 bases remaining between them. Germline V CDR1 and CDR2: SGDLS, YYNGEE. The CDR3 DNA reads as TGTGCCAGCAGCGTAGGAGGGGGAGCCTACGAGCAGTACTTC. This translates into CASSVGGGAYEQYF.

This chain connects TRBV5-6 to TRBJ2-2; 7 bases match TRBD2. Germline CDR1 and CDR2: SGHDT and YYEEEE. Germline trimming cut 3 bases from V and 7 bases from J; bases unmatched to any gene: 15. The CDR3 has 17 residues. The CDR3 spells CASSSQTLGGRGGELFF. DNA for the CDR3: TGTGCCAGCAGCTCCCAGACACTGGGGGGGAGAGGCGGGGAGCTGTTTTTT.

This clone was detected only once. The chain has TRBV4-3 and TRBJ2-2; D is ambiguous. CDR3 length: 17 residues. Germline V CDR1 and CDR2: LGHNA, YSLEER. The V end was cut by 0 bases, the J end by 2 bases, with 13 bases between. CDR3 in amino acids: CASSQEQDPINTGELFF. The CDR3 nucleotides read TGCGCCAGCAGCCAAGAGCAGGACCCGATTAACACCGGGGAGCTGTTTTTT.

The table lists this clone with a count of one. The rearrangement uses TRBV18 and TRBJ1-1; tentative D call: TRBD1 (5 bases). The ends were cut back, 2 bases at V and 5 bases at J, with 12 bases in the middle. This CDR3 is 14 amino acids long. From germline, CDR1 is KGHSH and CDR2 LQKENI. The CDR3 sequence is CASSPENWGTEAFF. CDR3 nucleotides: TGTGCCAGCTCACCAGAAAACTGGGGGACTGAAGCTTTCTTT.

The V and J genes are TRBV7-9 and TRBJ1-1; no clear D gene. The germline CDR1 and CDR2 sequences are SEHNR and FQNEAQ (reference sequence). V lost 3 bases and J lost 4, with 9 bases in between. CDR3 length: 13 amino acids. The CDR3 DNA reads TGTGCCAGCAGCTTGCTTTTGGGCACTGAAGCTTTCTTT. Residues: CASSLLLGTEAFF.

The chain has TRBV11-3 and TRBJ2-2, with 8 bases lining up with TRBD2. The germline CDR1 and CDR2 sequences are SGHNT and YENEEA. V dropped 1 base and J dropped 7; count of bases not matched to a gene: 14. The CDR3 totals 18 residues. The CDR3 region has the DNA TGTGCCAGCAGCTTAGGAGGTAGCGGGACTATTAATGGCGGGGAGCTGTTTTTT. Encoded protein: CASSLGGSGTINGGELFF.

The rearrangement links TRBV28 to TRBJ1-1; perhaps TRBD1 as D (6 bases). Germline CDR1 MDHEN, CDR2 SYDVKM. The CDR3 contains 15 residues. Trimming pared 5 bases from V and 2 bases from J, leaving 15 bases between. CDR3: CASSRPGHGNTEAFF. The CDR3 coding sequence is TGTGCCAGCAGTCGTCCGGGACACGGAAACACTGAAGCTTTCTTT.

The V call is TRBV28, the J call TRBJ1-2; 8 bases are shared with TRBD1. The CDR3 has 13 amino acids. Per the germline V gene, CDR1 is MDHEN and CDR2 is SYDVKM. V was pared by 4 bases and J by 11 bases, with 9 bases of the junction left unmatched. CDR3 in amino acids: CASSSPDRVRYTF. The DNA of the CDR3 is TGTGCCAGCAGTTCCCCGGACAGGGTACGTTACACCTTC.